This paragraph reports one T cell receptor beta chain. The data were obtained in a study of cytomegalovirus exposure and HLA in healthy donors. PCR involved 60 Vbeta and 13 Jbeta primers. Produced via immunoSEQ multiplex PCR; TCRdb's table is partial and in-frame only. Altogether some 130,000 clones are present, approximately 84% being singletons, with the ten largest covering approximately 1.7%. From germline, CDR1 is SGDLS and CDR2 YYNGEE. V lost 3 bases to trimming and J lost 4 bases; unmatched junction nucleotides: 4. This CDR3 comprises 15 residues. The rearrangement uses TRBV9 and TRBJ2-2; 9 bases agree with TRBD1. The clonotype originates from a woman between 40 and 50 years old in good health and CMV-seronegative. Sequencing input: PBMCs. The CDR3 loop reads CASSGGQGTTGELFF. The CDR3 DNA sequence: TGTGCCAGCAGCGGGGGACAGGGAACCACCGGGGAGCTGTTTTTT. The full variable domain, completed using reference TRBV9 and TRBJ2-2, is DSGVTQTPKHLITATGQRVTLRCSPRSGDLSVYWYQQSLDQGLQFLIQYYNGEERAKGNILERFSAQQFPDLHSELNLSSLELGDSALYFCASSGGQGTTGELFFGEGSRLTVL.